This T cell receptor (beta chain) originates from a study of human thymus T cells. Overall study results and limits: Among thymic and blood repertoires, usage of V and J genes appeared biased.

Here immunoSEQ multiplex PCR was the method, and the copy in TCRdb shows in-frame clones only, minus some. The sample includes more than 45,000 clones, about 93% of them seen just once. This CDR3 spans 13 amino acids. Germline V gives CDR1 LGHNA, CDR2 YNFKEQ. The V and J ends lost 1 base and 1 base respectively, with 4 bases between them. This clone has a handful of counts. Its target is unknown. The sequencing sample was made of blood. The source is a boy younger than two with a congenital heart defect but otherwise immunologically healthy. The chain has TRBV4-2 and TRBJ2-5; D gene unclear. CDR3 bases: TGTGCCAGCAGCCAAGGGTTCCAAGAGACCCAGTACTTC. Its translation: CASSQGFQETQYF.